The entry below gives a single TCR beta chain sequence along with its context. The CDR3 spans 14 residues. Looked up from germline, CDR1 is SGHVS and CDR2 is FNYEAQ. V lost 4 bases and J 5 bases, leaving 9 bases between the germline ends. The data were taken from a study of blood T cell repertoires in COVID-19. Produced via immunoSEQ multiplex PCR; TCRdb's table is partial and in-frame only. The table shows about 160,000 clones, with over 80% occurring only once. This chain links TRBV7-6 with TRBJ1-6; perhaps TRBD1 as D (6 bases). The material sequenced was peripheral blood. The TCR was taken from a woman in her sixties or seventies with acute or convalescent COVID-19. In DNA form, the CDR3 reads TGTGCCAGCAGCTCGGACAGACATAATTCACCCCTCCACTTT. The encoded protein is CASSSDRHNSPLHF.